What follows is one T cell receptor (beta chain) and its context. Its specificity is unknown. Documented time point: pre-sensitization, week 0. Treatment given: therapeutic diphenylcyclopropenone sensitization with weekly scalp DPC. Total RNA came from unfractionated whole blood. The data were obtained in a study of human T cells and chemical hapten exposure. Broader study findings: The study found that DPC sensitization did not change TCRs above 1 in 1000 frequency.

Attachment of unique molecular identifiers to individual cDNA molecules was performed in the library. TCRdb re-called the RACE reads through MiXCR, storing one row per CDR3 protein. Of 150,000 to 200,000 distinct CDR3 sequences in the sample, under 35% were seen once. The ends were cut back, 1 base at V and 8 bases at J, with 18 bases in the middle. The CDR3 is 15 amino acids. Germline-derived CDR1 and CDR2 are SQVTM and ANQGSEA. The starting material was whole blood, obtained in connection with sensitization to the hapten diphenylcyclopropenone (DPC). This TCR was recovered from a woman under 40 with alopecia areata. Some clones in this sample may be carry-over from other donors' samples. The rearrangement uses TRBV29-1 and TRBJ2-1; TRBD2 might be the D (6 bases). CDR3 nucleotides: TGCAGCGTTGAAGGAATAGCGGCGGTGAAGGATGAGCAGTTCTTC. Its protein product is CSVEGIAAVKDEQFF.